The clone carrying this T cell receptor (delta chain) was counted between two and nine times. The protein held in TCRdb is that of a much larger clone and does not match this DNA's translation at residue 10, likely because of a read error; the protein shown is translated from the DNA. This specimen belongs to a study of gamma-delta chains in newborns, infants, children. Study at large: Microbial exposure reportedly drives polyclonal innate γδ T cell expansion after birth.

TCRdb re-identified clones in the reads via CATT. The data contain 4,900 or so delta-chain clones, around 4.2% of them singletons. This sequence was found in a child who was a newborn, infant or young child, either healthy, febrile or measles-vaccinated (not recorded which). Sequencing used blood.

CDR3 nucleotide sequence: TGTGCCTGTGACTGGGGCTCCTGGGACGCCCGACAGATGTTTTTC. It specifies CACDWGSWDARQMFF. V gene TRDV2 combines with J gene TRDJ3; TRDD3 might be the D (5 bases). The CDR3 loop spans 15 amino acids. The germline V gene encodes CDR1 GEAIGNYY and CDR2 EKD.